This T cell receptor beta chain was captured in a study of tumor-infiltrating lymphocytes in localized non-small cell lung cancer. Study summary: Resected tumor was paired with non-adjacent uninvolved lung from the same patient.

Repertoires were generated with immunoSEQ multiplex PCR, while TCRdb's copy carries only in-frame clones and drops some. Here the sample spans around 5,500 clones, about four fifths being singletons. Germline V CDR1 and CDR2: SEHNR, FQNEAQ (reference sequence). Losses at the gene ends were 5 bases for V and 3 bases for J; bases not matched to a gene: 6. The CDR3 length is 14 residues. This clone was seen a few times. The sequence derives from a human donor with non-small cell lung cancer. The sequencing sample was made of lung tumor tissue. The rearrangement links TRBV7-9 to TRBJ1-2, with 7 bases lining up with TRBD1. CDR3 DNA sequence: TGTGCCAGCAGCCTCAGGGGGGGGGACTATGGCTACACCTTC. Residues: CASSLRGGDYGYTF.